The 26 T cell receptor beta chains reported below all come from one sample, sequenced in a study of blood T cell repertoires in COVID-19. Assay used: immunoSEQ multiplex PCR; TCRdb lists only in-frame clones, some missing. This table holds 150,000 to 200,000 clones, over 90% found once. The sequencing sample was made of peripheral blood. The receptors were gathered from a woman in her sixties or seventies with COVID-19, enrolled during active disease.

The chain combines TRBV5-5 with TRBJ1-1, with D unresolved. The CDR3 has 14 residues. Germline V lookup: CDR1 SGHKS, CDR2 YYEKEE (reference sequence). Trimming pared 4 bases from V and 1 base from J, leaving 11 bases between. The CDR3 here is CASSPLRGNTEAFF. In DNA form, the CDR3 reads TGTGCCAGCAGCCCGTTACGGGGGAACACTGAAGCTTTCTTT.

The V and J genes are TRBV12-5 and TRBJ1-1, with D uncertain. Germline V gives CDR1 LGHNT, CDR2 FRNRAP. Trimming shortened V by 5 bases and J by 0 bases, and 10 bases separated the two germline ends. CDR3 size: 14 residues. CDR3 nucleotide sequence: TGTGCTAGTGGTCAAGAGCCCATGAACACTGAAGCTTTCTTT. Translated: CASGQEPMNTEAFF.

The chain recombines TRBV2 with TRBJ2-1; 10 bases fit TRBD2. CDR1 SNHLY and CDR2 FYNNEI come from the germline V gene. The junction had 8 bases not matched to a gene; V was cut back by 5 bases and J by 4 bases. This CDR3 is built from 16 residues. Here the CDR3 reads CASSPLAGASYNEQFF. CDR3 sequence (DNA): TGTGCCAGCAGTCCCCTAGCGGGGGCCTCGTACAATGAGCAGTTCTTC.

The chain recombines TRBV12-3 or TRBV12-4 with TRBJ1-5; no clear D. This CDR3 is built from 12 residues. The ends were cut back, 3 bases at V and 9 bases at J, with 9 bases in the middle. CDR3 region: CASSFQARPQHF. CDR3 bases: TGTGCCAGCAGTTTCCAGGCCAGGCCCCAGCATTTT.

This rearrangement joins TRBV25-1 to TRBJ1-5, with TRBD1 as a possible D gene (5 bases). Deletions cut 4 bases from V and 1 base from J, with 5 bases between. This CDR3 spans 13 amino acids. Germline V lookup: CDR1 MGHDK, CDR2 SYGVNS. The CDR3 sequence is CASSAGSNQPQHF. CDR3 nucleotides: TGTGCCAGCAGTGCAGGGAGCAATCAGCCCCAGCATTTT.

In its sample, this clone was seen a few times. The genes are TRBV15 and TRBJ1-2; 7 bases agree with TRBD1. Per germline, CDR1 LNHNV and CDR2 YYDKDF (reference sequence). Trimming removed 0 bases from V and 7 bases from J; junction bases left unmatched: 11. CDR3 length: 16 amino acids. CDR3 sequence: CATSRDQTGRMGGYTF. The CDR3 nucleotides are TGTGCCACCAGCAGAGATCAGACAGGGAGAATGGGTGGCTACACCTTC.

The chain links TRBV6-5 to TRBJ1-5, with 7 bases that match TRBD1. CDR3 length: 13 amino acids. The germline V gene has CDR1 MNHEY and CDR2 SVGAGI. The V segment lost 7 bases and the J segment 7 bases; nucleotides outside the gene matches: 7. The DNA of the CDR3 is TGTGCCAGCAACGGAAACAGGGGACAGCCCCAGCATTTT. Its translation: CASNGNRGQPQHF.

The chain joins TRBV5-1 to TRBJ2-7; D perhaps matches TRBD1 (5 bases). Trimming shortened V by 1 base and J by 3 bases, and 11 bases separated the two germline ends. Germline V CDR1 and CDR2: SGHRS, YFSETQ. The CDR3 sequence is 14 residues long. DNA of the CDR3: TGCGCCAGCAGCTTGCCGACAGTAGGCTACGAGCAGTACTTC. This codes for CASSLPTVGYEQYF. The entire variable domain, with the rest obtained from reference TRBV5-1 and TRBJ2-7, is as follows: KAGVTQTPRYLIKTRGQQVTLSCSPISGHRSVSWYQQTPGQGLQFLFEYFSETQRNKGNFPGRFSGRQFSNSRSEMNVSTLELGDSALYLCASSLPTVGYEQYFGPGTRLTVT.

The chain uses TRBV29-1 and TRBJ1-4; D remains ambiguous. Germline CDR1 is SQVTM and CDR2 is ANQGSEA. Trimming left V 6 bases short and J 2 bases short, with 10 bases between. The CDR3 consists of 13 residues. The CDR3, as DNA: TGCAGCGTCGCGGCCGGGACTAATGAAAAACTGTTTTTT. Translation gives CSVAAGTNEKLFF.

The V gene is TRBV10-3, the J gene TRBJ2-7, with TRBD1 as a possible D gene (7 bases). Trimming took 4 bases from V and 3 from J, leaving 16 bases between them. This CDR3 has 15 residues. Germline lookup yields CDR1 ENHRY and CDR2 SYGVKD. Here the CDR3 DNA reads TGTGCCATCAGTGGACCCAGGGGGGCTGGCTACGAGCAGTACTTC. Its translation is CAISGPRGAGYEQYF.

The chain carries TRBV5-6 and TRBJ1-4; D perhaps matches TRBD1 (5 bases). Germline-derived CDR1 and CDR2 are SGHDT and YYEEEE. V dropped 1 base and J dropped 7 bases, with 11 bases sitting between them. The CDR3 consists of 14 residues. The CDR3 is CASSLLRGGEKLFF. In DNA, the CDR3 is TGTGCCAGCAGCTTGTTACGGGGGGGTGAAAAACTGTTTTTT.

The V call is TRBV27, the J call TRBJ2-1; a weak D match, TRBD1 (6 bases). There are 12 residues in the CDR3. Trimming left V 3 bases short and J 12 bases short, with 12 bases between. Germline lookup yields CDR1 MNHEY and CDR2 SMNVEV (reference sequence). The DNA of the CDR3 is TGTGCCAGCAGTTTGAGCAGGGGCCGGCAGTTCTTC. This encodes CASSLSRGRQFF.

This clone was counted a single time. The chain carries TRBV5-4 and TRBJ1-2; TRBD1 matches at 8 bases. CDR3 length: 15 amino acids. Per the germline V gene, CDR1 is SGHNT and CDR2 is YYREEE (reference sequence). With 4 bases clipped from V and 6 bases from J, the junction kept 11 bases outside the gene matches. Written as DNA, the CDR3 is TGTGCCAGCAGCAGAGACCCACGGACAGGGAATGGCTACACCTTC. It encodes CASSRDPRTGNGYTF. Full variable domain (outside the CDR3, taken from reference TRBV5-4 and TRBJ1-2): ETGVTQSPTHLIKTRGQQVTLRCSSQSGHNTVSWYQQALGQGPQFIFQYYREEENGRGNFPPRFSGLQFPNYSSELNVNALELDDSALYLCASSRDPRTGNGYTFGSGTRLTVV.

This clone was counted once. V is TRBV5-6 and J is TRBJ1-2, with 11 bases that match TRBD1. Germline V gene data show CDR1 as SGHDT and CDR2 as YYEEEE. The CDR3 extends over 13 amino acids. J was trimmed by 11 bases and V by 2 bases; bases with no gene match: 5. The CDR3 protein is CASSFTGQGVYTF. CDR3 coding DNA: TGTGCCAGCAGCTTTACGGGACAGGGGGTTTACACCTTC. Using reference TRBV5-6 and TRBJ1-2 for the parts outside the CDR3, the full variable domain is DAGVTQSPTHLIKTRGQQVTLRCSPKSGHDTVSWYQQALGQGPQFIFQYYEEEERQRGNFPDRFSGHQFPNYSSELNVNALLLGDSALYLCASSFTGQGVYTFGSGTRLTVV.

The chain joins TRBV12-3 or TRBV12-4 to TRBJ1-2; D not resolved. V lost 2 bases and J lost 2, with 6 bases in between. The CDR3 loop spans 13 amino acids. The CDR3 loop reads CASSLNANYGYTF. CDR3 bases: TGTGCCAGCAGTTTAAACGCGAACTATGGCTACACCTTC.

The V gene is TRBV19, the J gene TRBJ1-5; 9 bases map to TRBD1. Germline loops: CDR1 LNHDA, CDR2 SQIVND (reference sequence). J gave up 2 bases and V 5 bases, and 10 bases lay outside the gene matches. The CDR3 runs to 17 residues. The CDR3 sequence is CASSPPVGQGGNQPQHF. The CDR3 nucleotides are TGTGCCAGTAGTCCCCCCGTGGGACAGGGAGGCAATCAGCCCCAGCATTTT. Complete variable domain (other parts from reference TRBV19 and TRBJ1-5): DGGITQSPKYLFRKEGQNVTLSCEQNLNHDAMYWYRQDPGQGLRLIYYSQIVNDFQKGDIAEGYSVSREKKESFPLTVTSAQKNPTAFYLCASSPPVGQGGNQPQHFGDGTRLSIL.

The chain couples TRBV7-2 to TRBJ1-5; a possible D gene is TRBD1 (6 bases). This CDR3 has 15 amino acids. V was cut by 0 bases and J by 7 bases, with 13 bases left in between. Germline V gene lookup returns CDR1 SGHTA and CDR2 FQGNSA. This chain's CDR3 is CASSLALAGAQPQHF. Here the CDR3 DNA reads TGTGCCAGCAGCTTAGCGCTAGCGGGGGCCCAGCCCCAGCATTTT.

The V and J genes are TRBV21-1 and TRBJ1-6. TRBV21-1 has pseudogene status. This CDR3 region has 16 residues. The chain's CDR3 is CASSKKGLPYNSPLHF. The CDR3 DNA is TGTGCCAGCAGCAAAAAAGGACTGCCCTATAATTCACCCCTCCACTTT.

The gene calls are TRBV14 and TRBJ2-5, with TRBD2 identical over 10 bases. The ends lost 4 bases at V and 2 bases at J; junction bases unmatched: 13. In germline, CDR1 is SGHDN, CDR2 FVKESK. The CDR3 consists of 18 residues. CDR3 loop: CASSPLGFPSGGQETQYF. CDR3 coding DNA: TGTGCCAGCAGCCCCTTAGGATTTCCTAGCGGGGGACAAGAGACCCAGTACTTC.

This clone was seen more than once but under ten times. The chain recombines TRBV4-2 with TRBJ2-7; 9 bases fit TRBD1. Per the germline V gene, CDR1 is LGHNA and CDR2 is YNFKEQ. The CDR3 sequence is 15 residues long. V was clipped by 0 bases and J by 7 bases; unmatched bases: 7. Written as DNA, the CDR3 is TGTGCCAGCAGCCAAGATCTGGGACAGGGCGGGGAGCAGTACTTC. Amino acid sequence: CASSQDLGQGGEQYF.

The V call is TRBV5-6, the J call TRBJ2-7; D might be TRBD2 (5 bases). V lost 2 bases, J lost 3 bases, and 15 bases lay in between. The length of the CDR3 is 15 residues. The germline CDR1 and CDR2 sequences are SGHDT and YYEEEE. CDR3 amino acids: CASSLVGVQSYEQYF. The DNA of the CDR3 is TGTGCCAGCAGCTTAGTGGGAGTACAGAGCTACGAGCAGTACTTC.

This chain joins TRBV6-5 and TRBJ1-2; the D gene is possibly TRBD1 (6 bases). The CDR3 is 12 amino acids. The germline gives CDR1 MNHEY, CDR2 SVGAGI. Trimming stripped 7 bases from V and 3 bases from J, with 9 bases between. The CDR3 is CASTGGYYGYTF. The CDR3 nucleotides are TGTGCCAGCACGGGGGGCTACTATGGCTACACCTTC.

The chain has TRBV30 and TRBJ1-2; 8 bases agree with TRBD1. The CDR3 loop spans 13 amino acids. The germline gives CDR1 GTSNPN, CDR2 SVGIG (reference sequence). V lost 5 bases and J lost 3; bases outside the gene matches: 5. For the CDR3, the DNA is TGTGCCTGGCTGGGACAGGACGACTATGGCTACACCTTC. Residues: CAWLGQDDYGYTF.

DNA of the CDR3: TGTGCCAGCAGAAGAGTAGGGGGAGCTGGGGCCAACGTCCTGACTTTC. Protein: CASRRVGGAGANVLTF. The genes are TRBV27 and TRBJ2-6; D is possibly TRBD1 (6 bases). Germline V gene lookup returns CDR1 MNHEY and CDR2 SMNVEV (reference sequence). V was trimmed by 6 bases and J by 2 bases, leaving 14 bases between them. This CDR3 is built from 16 residues.

The chain carries TRBV19 and TRBJ1-4, with unresolved D. The CDR3 has 15 amino acids. CDR1 and CDR2 from the germline V gene are LNHDA and SQIVND (reference sequence). V lost 0 bases and J 5 bases, leaving 10 bases between the germline ends. The CDR3 is CASSIDSGENEKLFF. In nucleotides, the CDR3 is TGTGCCAGTAGTATAGATTCGGGAGAAAATGAAAAACTGTTTTTT.

The chain uses TRBV2 and TRBJ1-5, with D perhaps matching TRBD1 (6 bases). V lost 3 bases, J lost 0 bases, and 9 bases lay in between. CDR3 length equals 15 residues. Germline assignment: CDR1 SNHLY and CDR2 FYNNEI. For the CDR3, the DNA is TGTGCCAGCAGTGAGGGACACCTTAGCAATCAGCCCCAGCATTTT. It translates to CASSEGHLSNQPQHF.